This T cell receptor beta chain appears in the sequencing data of a study of tissue T cells after allogeneic stem cell transplantation. Sequencing used immunoSEQ multiplex PCR; TCRdb keeps in-frame clones, though not all of them. The data show 40,000 to 60,000 clones, with roughly four fifths seen just once and roughly 0.7% held by the top ten. Note on this clone: Genes and germline come from the mouse. The read halts 1 residue ahead of the CDR3 end, with the missing end drawn from the germline J gene.

The CDR3 runs to 13 residues. The V gene end was trimmed by 5 bases and the J gene end by 6 bases; junction bases not matched to a gene: 3. Germline V gene lookup returns CDR1 LGHNA and CDR2 YNLKQL (reference sequence). The TCR comes from a pool of C57BL/6 mice in good health. The V call is TRBV5, the J call TRBJ2-5, with TRBD1 identical over 9 bases. The sequencing input was sorted cells pooled from one or two spleens. The DNA read from the CDR3 is TGTGCCAGCAGCGCGACAGGGGGGGACACCCAGTAC. Amino acid sequence: CASSATGGDTQY. The whole CDR3 sequence reads CASSATGGDTQYF.